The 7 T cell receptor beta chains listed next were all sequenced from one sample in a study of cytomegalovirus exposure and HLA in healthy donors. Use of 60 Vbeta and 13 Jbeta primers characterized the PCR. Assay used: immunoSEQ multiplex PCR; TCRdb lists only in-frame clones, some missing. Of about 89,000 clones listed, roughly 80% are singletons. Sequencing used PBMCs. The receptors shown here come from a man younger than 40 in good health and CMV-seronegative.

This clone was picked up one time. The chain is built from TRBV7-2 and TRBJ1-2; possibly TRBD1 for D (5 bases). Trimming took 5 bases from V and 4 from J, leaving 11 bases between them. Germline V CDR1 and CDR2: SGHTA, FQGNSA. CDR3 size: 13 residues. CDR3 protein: CASSDTGPYGYTF. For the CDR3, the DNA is TGTGCCAGCAGCGATACAGGCCCCTATGGCTACACCTTC.

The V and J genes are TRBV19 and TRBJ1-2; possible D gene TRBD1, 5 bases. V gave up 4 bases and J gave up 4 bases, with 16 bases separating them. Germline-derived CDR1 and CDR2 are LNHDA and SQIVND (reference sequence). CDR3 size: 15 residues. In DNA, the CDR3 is TGTGCCAGTAGTACTTCCGGGACTGTCGGCTATGGCTACACCTTC. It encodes CASSTSGTVGYGYTF.

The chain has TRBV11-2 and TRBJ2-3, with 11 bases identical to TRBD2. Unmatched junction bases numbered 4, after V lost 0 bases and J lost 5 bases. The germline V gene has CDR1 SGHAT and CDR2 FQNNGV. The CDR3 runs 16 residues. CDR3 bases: TGTGCCAGCAGCTTAGATCTAGCGGGGGGCCTAGATACGCAGTATTTT. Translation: CASSLDLAGGLDTQYF. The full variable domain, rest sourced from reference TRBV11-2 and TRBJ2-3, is EAGVAQSPRYKIIEKRQSVAFWCNPISGHATLYWYQQILGQGPKLLIQFQNNGVVDDSQLPKDRFSAERLKGVDSTLKIQPAKLEDSAVYLCASSLDLAGGLDTQYFGPGTRLTVL.

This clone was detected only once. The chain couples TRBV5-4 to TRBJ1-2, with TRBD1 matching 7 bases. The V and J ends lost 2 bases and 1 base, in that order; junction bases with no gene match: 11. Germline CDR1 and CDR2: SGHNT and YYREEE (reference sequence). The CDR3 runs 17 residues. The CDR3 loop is CASSLNPGTDFNYGYTF. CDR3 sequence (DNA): TGTGCCAGCAGCTTAAACCCCGGGACAGACTTTAACTATGGCTACACCTTC.

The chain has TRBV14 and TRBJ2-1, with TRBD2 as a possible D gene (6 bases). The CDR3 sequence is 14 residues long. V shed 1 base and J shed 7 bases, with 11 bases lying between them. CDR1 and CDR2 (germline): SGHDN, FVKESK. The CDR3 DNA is TGTGCCAGCAGCCAAGTGGGACTGTGGAATGAGCAGTTCTTC. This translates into CASSQVGLWNEQFF.

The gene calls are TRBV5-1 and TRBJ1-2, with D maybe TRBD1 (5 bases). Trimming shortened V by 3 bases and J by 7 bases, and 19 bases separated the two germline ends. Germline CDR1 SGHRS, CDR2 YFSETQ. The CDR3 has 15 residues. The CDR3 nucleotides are TGCGCCAGCAGCTATTCCGGGAGCACAGGAGTTGGCTACACCTTC. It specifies CASSYSGSTGVGYTF.

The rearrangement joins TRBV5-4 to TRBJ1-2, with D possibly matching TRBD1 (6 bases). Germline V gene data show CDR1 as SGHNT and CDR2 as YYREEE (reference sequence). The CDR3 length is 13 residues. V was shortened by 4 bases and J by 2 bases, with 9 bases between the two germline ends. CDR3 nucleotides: TGTGCCAGCAGCCGGGACAAAAACTATGGCTACACCTTC. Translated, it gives CASSRDKNYGYTF.